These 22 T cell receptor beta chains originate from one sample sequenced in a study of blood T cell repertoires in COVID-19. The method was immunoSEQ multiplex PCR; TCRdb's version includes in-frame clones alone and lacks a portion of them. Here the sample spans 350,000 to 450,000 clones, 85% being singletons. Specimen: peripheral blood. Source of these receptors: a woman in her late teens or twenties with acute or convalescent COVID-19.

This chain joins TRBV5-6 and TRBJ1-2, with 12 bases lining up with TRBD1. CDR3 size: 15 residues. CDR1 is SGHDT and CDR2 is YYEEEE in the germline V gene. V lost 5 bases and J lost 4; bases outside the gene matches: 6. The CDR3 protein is CASRRGQGATYGYTF. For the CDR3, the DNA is TGTGCCAGCAGACGGGGACAGGGGGCTACCTATGGCTACACCTTC.

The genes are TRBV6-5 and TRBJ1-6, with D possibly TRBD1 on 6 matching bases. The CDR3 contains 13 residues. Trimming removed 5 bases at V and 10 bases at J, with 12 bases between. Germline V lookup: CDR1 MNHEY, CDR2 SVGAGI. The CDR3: CASSQRQESPLHF. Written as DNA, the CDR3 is TGTGCCAGCAGTCAACGACAGGAATCACCCCTCCACTTT.

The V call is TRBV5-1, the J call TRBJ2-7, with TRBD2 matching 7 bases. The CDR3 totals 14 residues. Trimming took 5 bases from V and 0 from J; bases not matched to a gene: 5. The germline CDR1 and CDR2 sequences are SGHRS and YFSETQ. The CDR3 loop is CASRGGGDSYEQYF. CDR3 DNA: TGCGCCAGCAGAGGTGGGGGGGACTCCTACGAGCAGTACTTC.

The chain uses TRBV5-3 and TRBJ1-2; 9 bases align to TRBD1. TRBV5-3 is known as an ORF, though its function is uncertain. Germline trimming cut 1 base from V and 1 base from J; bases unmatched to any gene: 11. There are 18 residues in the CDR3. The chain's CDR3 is CARSLRRDREPFNYGYTF. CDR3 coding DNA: TGTGCCAGAAGCTTGAGGCGGGACAGGGAACCTTTTAACTATGGCTACACCTTC.

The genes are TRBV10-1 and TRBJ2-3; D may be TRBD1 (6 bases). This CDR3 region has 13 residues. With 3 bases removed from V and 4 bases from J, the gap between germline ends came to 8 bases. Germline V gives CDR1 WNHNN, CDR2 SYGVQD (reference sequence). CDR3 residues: CASSDRGPDTQYF. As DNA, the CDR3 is TGCGCCAGCAGTGACAGGGGCCCAGATACGCAGTATTTT.

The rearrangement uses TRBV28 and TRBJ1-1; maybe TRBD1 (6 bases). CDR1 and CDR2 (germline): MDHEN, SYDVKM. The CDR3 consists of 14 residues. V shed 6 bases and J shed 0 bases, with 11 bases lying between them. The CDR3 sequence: CASSSRGMNTEAFF. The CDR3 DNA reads TGTGCCAGCAGCAGCAGGGGTATGAACACTGAAGCTTTCTTT.

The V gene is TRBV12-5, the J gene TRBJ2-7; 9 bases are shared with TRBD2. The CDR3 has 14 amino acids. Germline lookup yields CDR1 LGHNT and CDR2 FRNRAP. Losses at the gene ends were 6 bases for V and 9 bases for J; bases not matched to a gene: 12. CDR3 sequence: CASGIAGATRLQYF. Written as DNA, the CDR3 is TGTGCTAGTGGAATAGCGGGAGCCACTCGCTTGCAGTACTTC.

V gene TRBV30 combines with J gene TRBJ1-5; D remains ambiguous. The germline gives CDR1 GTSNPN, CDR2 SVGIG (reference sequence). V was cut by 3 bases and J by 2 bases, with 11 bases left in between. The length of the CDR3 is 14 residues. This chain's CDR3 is CAWREQSRNQPQHF. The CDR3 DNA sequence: TGTGCCTGGAGGGAACAGAGCCGCAATCAGCCCCAGCATTTT. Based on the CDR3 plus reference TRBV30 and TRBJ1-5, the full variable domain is SQTIHQWPATLVQPVGSPLSLECTVEGTSNPNLYWYRQAAGRGLQLLFYSVGIGQISSEVPQNLSASRPQDRQFILSSKKLLLSDSGFYLCAWREQSRNQPQHFGDGTRLSIL.

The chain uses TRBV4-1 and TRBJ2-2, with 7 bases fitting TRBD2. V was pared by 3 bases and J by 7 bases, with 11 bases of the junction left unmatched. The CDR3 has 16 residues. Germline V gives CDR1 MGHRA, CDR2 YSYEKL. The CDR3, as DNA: TGCGCCAGCAGCCAGTGGCCCGCGGGGGATGTCGGGGAGCTGTTTTTT. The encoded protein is CASSQWPAGDVGELFF.

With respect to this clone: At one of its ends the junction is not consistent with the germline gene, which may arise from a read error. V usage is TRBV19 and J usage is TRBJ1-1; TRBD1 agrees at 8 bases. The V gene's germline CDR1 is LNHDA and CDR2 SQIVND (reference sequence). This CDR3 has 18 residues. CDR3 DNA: TGTGCCTGTAGCAAGACAGGGGTTCAGGCTCGCCGAAACACTGAAGCTTTCTTT. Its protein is CACSKTGVQARRNTEAFF.

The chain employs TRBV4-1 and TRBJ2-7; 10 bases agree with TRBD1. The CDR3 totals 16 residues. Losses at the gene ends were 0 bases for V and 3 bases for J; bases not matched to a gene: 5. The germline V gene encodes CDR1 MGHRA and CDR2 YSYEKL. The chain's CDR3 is CASSQDRQGAGYEQYF. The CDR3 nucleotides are TGCGCCAGCAGCCAAGATAGACAGGGGGCGGGCTACGAGCAGTACTTC.

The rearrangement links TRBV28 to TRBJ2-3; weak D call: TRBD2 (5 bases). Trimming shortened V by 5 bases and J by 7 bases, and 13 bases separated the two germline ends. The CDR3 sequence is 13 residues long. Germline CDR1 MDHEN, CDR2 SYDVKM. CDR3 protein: CASSPQRRNTQYF. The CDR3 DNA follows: TGTGCCAGCAGTCCCCAGCGGAGAAATACGCAGTATTTT.

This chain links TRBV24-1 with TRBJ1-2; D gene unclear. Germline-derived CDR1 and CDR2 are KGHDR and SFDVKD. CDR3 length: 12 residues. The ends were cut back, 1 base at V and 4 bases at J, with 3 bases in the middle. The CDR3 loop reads CATSDFGYGYTF. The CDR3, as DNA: TGTGCCACCAGTGATTTCGGCTATGGCTACACCTTC.

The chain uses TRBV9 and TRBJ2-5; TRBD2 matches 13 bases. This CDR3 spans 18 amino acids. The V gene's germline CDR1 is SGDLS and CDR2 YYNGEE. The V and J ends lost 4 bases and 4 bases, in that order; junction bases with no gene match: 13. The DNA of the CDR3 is TGTGCCAGCAGCCCTTCCCCAGGGACTAGCGGGATTAGAGAGACCCAGTACTTC. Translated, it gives CASSPSPGTSGIRETQYF.

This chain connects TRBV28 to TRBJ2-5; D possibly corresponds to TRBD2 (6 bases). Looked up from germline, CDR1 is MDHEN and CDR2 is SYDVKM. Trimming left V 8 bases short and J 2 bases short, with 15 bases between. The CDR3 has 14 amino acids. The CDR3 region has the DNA TGTGCCAGCTGTCCCGGGAGCTTACAAGAGACCCAGTACTTC. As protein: CASCPGSLQETQYF.

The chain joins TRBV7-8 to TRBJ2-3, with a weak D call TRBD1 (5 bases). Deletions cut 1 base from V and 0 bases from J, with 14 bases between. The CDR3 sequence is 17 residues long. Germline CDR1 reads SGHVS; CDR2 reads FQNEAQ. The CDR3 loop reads CASSLGVGGASTDTQYF. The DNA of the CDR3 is TGTGCCAGCAGCTTAGGAGTAGGTGGGGCTAGCACAGATACGCAGTATTTT.

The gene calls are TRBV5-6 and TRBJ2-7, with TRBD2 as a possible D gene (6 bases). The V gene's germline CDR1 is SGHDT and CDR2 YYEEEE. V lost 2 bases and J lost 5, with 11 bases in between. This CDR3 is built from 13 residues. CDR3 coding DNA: TGTGCCAGCAGCTTCGGGGGTTCCAACGAGCAGTACTTC. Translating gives CASSFGGSNEQYF.

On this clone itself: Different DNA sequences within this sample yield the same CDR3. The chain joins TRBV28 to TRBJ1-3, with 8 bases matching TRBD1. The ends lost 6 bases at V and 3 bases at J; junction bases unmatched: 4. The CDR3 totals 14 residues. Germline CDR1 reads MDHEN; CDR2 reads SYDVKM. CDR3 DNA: TGTGCCAGCAGCCGACAGGGGCTTGGAAACACCATATATTTT. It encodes CASSRQGLGNTIYF.

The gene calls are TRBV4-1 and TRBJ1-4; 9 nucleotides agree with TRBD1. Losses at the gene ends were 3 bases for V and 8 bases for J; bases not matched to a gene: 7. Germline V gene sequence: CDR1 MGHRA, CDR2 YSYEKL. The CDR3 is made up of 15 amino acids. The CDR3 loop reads CASSQGQGIGEKLFF. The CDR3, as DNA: TGCGCCAGCAGCCAGGGACAGGGCATCGGAGAAAAACTGTTTTTT.

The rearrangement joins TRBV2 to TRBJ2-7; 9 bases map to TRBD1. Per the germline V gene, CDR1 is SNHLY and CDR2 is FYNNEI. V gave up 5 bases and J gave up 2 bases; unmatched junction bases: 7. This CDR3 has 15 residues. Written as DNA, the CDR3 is TGTGCCAGCAGTAAGGGACAGGGTGTAACCTACGAGCAGTACTTC. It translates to CASSKGQGVTYEQYF.

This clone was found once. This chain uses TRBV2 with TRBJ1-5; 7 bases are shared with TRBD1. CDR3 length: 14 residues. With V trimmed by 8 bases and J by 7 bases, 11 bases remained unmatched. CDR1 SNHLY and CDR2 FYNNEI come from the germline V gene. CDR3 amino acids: CASARQGDNQPQHF. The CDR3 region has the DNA TGTGCCAGCGCCAGACAGGGAGATAACCAGCCCCAGCATTTT.

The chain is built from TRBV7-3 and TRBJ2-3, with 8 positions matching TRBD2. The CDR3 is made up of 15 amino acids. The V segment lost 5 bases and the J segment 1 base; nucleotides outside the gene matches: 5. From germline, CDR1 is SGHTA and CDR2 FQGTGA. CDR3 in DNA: TGTGCCAGCAGCCCCGATAGCGGGGGCACAGATACGCAGTATTTT. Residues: CASSPDSGGTDTQYF.